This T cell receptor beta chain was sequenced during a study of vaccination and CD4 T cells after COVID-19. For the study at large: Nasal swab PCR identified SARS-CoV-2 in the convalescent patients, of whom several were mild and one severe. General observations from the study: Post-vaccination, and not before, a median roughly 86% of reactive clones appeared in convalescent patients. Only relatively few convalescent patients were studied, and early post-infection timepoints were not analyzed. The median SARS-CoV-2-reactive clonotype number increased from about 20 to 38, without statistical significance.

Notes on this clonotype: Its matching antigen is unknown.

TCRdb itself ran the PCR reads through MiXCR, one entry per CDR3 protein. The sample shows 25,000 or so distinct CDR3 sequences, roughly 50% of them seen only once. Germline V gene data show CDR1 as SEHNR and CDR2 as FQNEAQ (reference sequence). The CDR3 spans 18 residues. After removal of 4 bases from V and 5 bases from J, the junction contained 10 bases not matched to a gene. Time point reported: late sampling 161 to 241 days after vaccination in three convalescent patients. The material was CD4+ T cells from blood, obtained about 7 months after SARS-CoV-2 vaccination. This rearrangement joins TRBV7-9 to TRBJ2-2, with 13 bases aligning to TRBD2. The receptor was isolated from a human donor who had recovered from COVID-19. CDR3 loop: CASSWTSGRSTSTGELFF. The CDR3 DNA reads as TGTGCCAGCAGCTGGACTAGCGGGAGAAGTACGAGTACCGGGGAGCTGTTTTTT.